Presented here are 10 T cell receptor beta chains from one specimen sequenced in a study of cytomegalovirus exposure and HLA in healthy donors. TCRdb keeps only in-frame clones here, not all; method: immunoSEQ multiplex PCR. The sample includes some 150,000 clones, approximately 89% seen only once; the top ten take about 0.64%. Sequenced sample: PBMCs. These receptors were collected from a man between 18 and 29 years old in good health and CMV-seronegative.

V gene TRBV5-4 combines with J gene TRBJ2-1; 14 bases are a match to TRBD2. After removal of 4 bases from V and 0 bases from J, the junction contained 9 bases not matched to a gene. Germline CDR1 reads SGHNT; CDR2 reads YYREEE (reference sequence). CDR3 length: 19 residues. This CDR3 is CASSRGTSGSFPSYNEQFF. Here the CDR3 DNA reads TGTGCCAGCAGCCGGGGGACTAGCGGGAGTTTCCCCTCCTACAATGAGCAGTTCTTC.

The CDR3 reads CSVEISGRDVTNTEAFF. Here the CDR3 DNA reads TGCAGCGTTGAAATTTCGGGGAGGGACGTGACGAACACTGAAGCTTTCTTT. The chain is built from TRBV29-1 and TRBJ1-1; D possibly corresponds to TRBD1 (5 bases). Trimming removed 2 bases at V and 1 base at J, with 20 bases between. This CDR3 region has 17 residues. Germline-derived CDR1 and CDR2 are SQVTM and ANQGSEA.

The chain recombines TRBV19 with TRBJ2-2; maybe TRBD2 (7 bases). V lost 4 bases and J lost 1, with 19 bases in between. Per germline, CDR1 LNHDA and CDR2 SQIVND (reference sequence). The CDR3 extends over 18 amino acids. CDR3 coding DNA: TGTGCCAGTAGTAAGGACAGTCTAGCGGACCTGAACACCGGGGAGCTGTTTTTT. Protein sequence: CASSKDSLADLNTGELFF.

CDR3 sequence reads: CASSMAGIAYEQYF. CDR3 nucleotides: TGTGCCAGCAGTATGGCGGGGATCGCCTACGAGCAGTACTTC. The chain combines TRBV14 with TRBJ2-7, with a tentative D call TRBD2 (6 bases). CDR1 SGHDN and CDR2 FVKESK come from the germline V gene. V was trimmed by 6 bases and J by 2 bases, leaving 14 bases between them. The CDR3 has 14 residues.

The chain carries TRBV5-1 and TRBJ1-3; 8 bases fit TRBD1. The CDR3 is made up of 14 amino acids. CDR1 and CDR2 from the germline V gene are SGHRS and YFSETQ. After removal of 3 bases from V and 4 bases from J, the junction contained 3 bases not matched to a gene. The CDR3 protein is CASSSRTGGNTIYF. Here the CDR3 DNA reads TGCGCCAGCAGCTCGCGGACAGGGGGAAACACCATATATTTT.

J is TRBJ1-2 and V is TRBV5-4; no clear D. V was trimmed by 1 base and J by 2 bases, leaving 6 bases between them. The CDR3 is made up of 13 amino acids. Germline V gene sequence: CDR1 SGHNT, CDR2 YYREEE (reference sequence). Here the CDR3 reads CASSLQKNYGYTF. The DNA of the CDR3 is TGTGCCAGCAGCTTGCAGAAAAACTATGGCTACACCTTC.

The chain employs TRBV7-2 and TRBJ1-6, with a tentative D call TRBD1 (6 bases). The CDR3 has 14 residues. Germline-derived CDR1 and CDR2 are SGHTA and FQGNSA. V lost 5 bases and J lost 7, with 12 bases in between. CDR3 DNA sequence: TGTGCCAGCAGCCGAGGGGGTGTGAATTCACCCCTCCACTTT. Protein sequence: CASSRGGVNSPLHF.

DNA for the CDR3: TGCGCCAGCACCGATCGGGGGACAGGGGGCGCGGGCACCGGGGAGCTGTTTTTT. This gives the protein CASTDRGTGGAGTGELFF. V gene TRBV5-1 combines with J gene TRBJ2-2, with 12 nucleotides matching TRBD1. This CDR3 spans 18 amino acids. Trimming cost V 6 bases and J 4 bases; bases outside gene matches: 13. Germline CDR1 SGHRS, CDR2 YFSETQ.

This chain uses TRBV5-4 with TRBJ1-1; D call uncertain. Germline V gene sequence: CDR1 SGHNT, CDR2 YYREEE (reference sequence). CDR3 length: 15 amino acids. The ends were cut back, 4 bases at V and 1 base at J, with 14 bases in the middle. For the CDR3, the DNA is TGTGCCAGCAGCCGGGGTTCCTCCAGGAACACTGAAGCTTTCTTT. It specifies CASSRGSSRNTEAFF.

The chain combines TRBV6-5 with TRBJ1-2, with 7 bases matching TRBD1. CDR1 and CDR2 from the germline V gene are MNHEY and SVGAGI. Unmatched junction bases numbered 4, after V lost 6 bases and J lost 3 bases. CDR3 size: 13 residues. The CDR3 here is CASSSGTDYGYTF. DNA of the CDR3: TGTGCCAGCAGCTCCGGGACAGACTATGGCTACACCTTC.